Reported below is one T cell receptor beta chain. These data belong to a study of regulatory T cells in long-lasting Graves disease. Sample time point: newly diagnosed GD, antithyroid drugs for less than 3 months. From PBMCs, RNA was extracted and then used to make the TCR library. With 1 base clipped from V and 9 bases from J, the junction kept 6 bases outside the gene matches. The germline gives CDR1 MNHEY, CDR2 SMNVEV (reference sequence). The CDR3 totals 13 residues. Both iRepertoire HTBI primers and Arm-PCR of CDR3 regions were used to build the TCR beta libraries. TCRdb re-called the multiplex PCR reads with MiXCR, one entry per CDR3 protein. The sample yields about 430,000 distinct CDR3 sequences, about 15% seen once. The same sample was also used in a study of T cells in Graves' hyperthyroidism and ophthalmopathy. That study reports: Uncontrolled infection, other autoimmune disease, pregnancy or lactation disqualified patients from enrolment. On the basis of clinical symptoms, serum thyroxine and TRAb, thyroid ultrasound and orbital computed tomography, diagnoses were made.

Specimen: peripheral blood mononuclear cells (PBMCs), collected at new diagnosis, from a patient treated with antithyroid drugs. The receptor was isolated from a woman aged 40 to 50 with Graves disease. The chain links TRBV27 to TRBJ2-7, with TRBD1 identical over 7 bases. The CDR3 DNA follows: TGTGCCAGCAGTTTATACAGGGCAGGGGGGCAGTACTTC. This sequence encodes CASSLYRAGGQYF.